The TCR beta chain described here comes from a study of T cell clones after liver transplantation. On the study more broadly: A pre-transplant mixed lymphocyte reaction with TCRbeta sequencing defined graft-donor-reactive clones followed in post-transplant blood. Draws occurred before transplant, before withdrawal, and after complete or failed withdrawal.

Sequenced by immunoSEQ multiplex PCR; TCRdb stores in-frame clones only, minus some. The data hold around 110,000 clones, with approximately 90% observed a single time. Comment on this clone: Antigen specificity is unknown.

Study-level results: A significant post-transplant drop in circulating graft-donor-reactive CD4 TCRbeta sequences occurred in most of the 8 subjects.

The sequence came from a human patient who received a liver transplant. Some T cells may have come from the graft donor. Sample: CD4+ T cells from blood, taken 12 months after liver transplant.

The CDR3 DNA sequence: TGCGCCAGTACGAGTCAGGGGGGATCTGGCTACACCTTC. As protein: CASTSQGGSGYTF. The chain links TRBV10-2 to TRBJ1-2; 7 positions match TRBD1. J was trimmed by 7 bases and V by 9 bases; bases with no gene match: 11. The CDR3 length is 13 residues. The V gene's germline CDR1 is WSHSY and CDR2 SAAADI.